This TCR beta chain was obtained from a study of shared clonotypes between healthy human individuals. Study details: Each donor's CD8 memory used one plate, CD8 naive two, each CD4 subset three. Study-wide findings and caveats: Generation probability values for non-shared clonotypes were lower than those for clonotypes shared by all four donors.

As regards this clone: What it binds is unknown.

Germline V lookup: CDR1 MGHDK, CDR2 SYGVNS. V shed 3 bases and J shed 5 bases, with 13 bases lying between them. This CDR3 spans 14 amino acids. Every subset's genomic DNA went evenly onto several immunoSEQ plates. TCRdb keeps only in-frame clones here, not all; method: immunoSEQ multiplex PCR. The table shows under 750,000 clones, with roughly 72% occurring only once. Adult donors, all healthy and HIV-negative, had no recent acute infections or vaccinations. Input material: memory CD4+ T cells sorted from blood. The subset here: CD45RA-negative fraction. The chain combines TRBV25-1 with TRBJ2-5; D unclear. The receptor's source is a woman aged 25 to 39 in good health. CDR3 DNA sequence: TGTGCCAGCAGTGAGGTTGGGGTTGGGGAGACCCAGTACTTC. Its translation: CASSEVGVGETQYF. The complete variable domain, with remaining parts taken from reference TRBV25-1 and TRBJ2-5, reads EADIYQTPRYLVIGTGKKITLECSQTMGHDKMYWYQQDPGMELHLIHYSYGVNSTEKGDLSSESTVSRIRTEHFPLTLESARPSHTSQYLCASSEVGVGETQYFGPGTRLLVL.